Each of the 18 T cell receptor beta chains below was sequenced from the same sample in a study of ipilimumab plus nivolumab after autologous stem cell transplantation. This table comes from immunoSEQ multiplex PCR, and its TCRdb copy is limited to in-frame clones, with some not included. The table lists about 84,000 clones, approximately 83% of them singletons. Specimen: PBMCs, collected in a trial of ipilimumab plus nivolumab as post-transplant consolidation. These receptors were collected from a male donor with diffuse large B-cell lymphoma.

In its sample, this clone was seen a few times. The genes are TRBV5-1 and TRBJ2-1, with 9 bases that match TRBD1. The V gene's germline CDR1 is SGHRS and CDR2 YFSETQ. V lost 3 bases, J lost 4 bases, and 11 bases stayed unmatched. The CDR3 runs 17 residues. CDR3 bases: TGCGCCAGCAGCTCACGTCCCGGTGACAGGGGGTACAATGAGCAGTTCTTC. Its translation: CASSSRPGDRGYNEQFF.

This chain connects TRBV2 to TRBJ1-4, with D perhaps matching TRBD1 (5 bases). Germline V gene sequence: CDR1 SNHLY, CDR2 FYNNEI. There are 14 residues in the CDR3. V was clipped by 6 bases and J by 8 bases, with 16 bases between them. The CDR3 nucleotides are TGTGCCAGCAGCCGGAGCGGGGGAAACGAAAAACTGTTTTTT. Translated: CASSRSGGNEKLFF.

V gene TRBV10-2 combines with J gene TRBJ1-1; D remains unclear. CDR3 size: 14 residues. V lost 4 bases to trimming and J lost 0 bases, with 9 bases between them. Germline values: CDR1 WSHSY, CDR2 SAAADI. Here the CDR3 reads CASSGIAVNTEAFF. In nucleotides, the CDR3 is TGCGCCAGCAGTGGAATTGCGGTGAACACTGAAGCTTTCTTT.

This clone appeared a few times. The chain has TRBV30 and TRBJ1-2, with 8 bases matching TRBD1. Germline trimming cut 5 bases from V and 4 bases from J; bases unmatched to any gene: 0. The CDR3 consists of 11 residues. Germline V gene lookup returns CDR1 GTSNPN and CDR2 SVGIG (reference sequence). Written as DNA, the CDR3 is TGTGCCTGGGACAGGGGCTATGGCTACACCTTC. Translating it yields CAWDRGYGYTF.

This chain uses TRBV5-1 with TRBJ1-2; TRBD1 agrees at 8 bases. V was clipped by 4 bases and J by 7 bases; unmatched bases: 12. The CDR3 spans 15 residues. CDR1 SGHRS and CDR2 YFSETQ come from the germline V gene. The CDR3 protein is CASSEPGTGPRGYTF. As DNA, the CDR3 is TGCGCCAGCAGCGAGCCGGGGACAGGACCTCGTGGCTACACCTTC.

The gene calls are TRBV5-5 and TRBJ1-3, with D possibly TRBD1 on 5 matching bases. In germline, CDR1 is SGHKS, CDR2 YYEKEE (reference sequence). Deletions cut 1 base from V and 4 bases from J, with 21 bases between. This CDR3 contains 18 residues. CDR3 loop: CASSLSPAGRGPGNTIYF. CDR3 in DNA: TGTGCCAGCAGCTTGTCCCCGGCTGGGAGGGGCCCCGGAAACACCATATATTTT.

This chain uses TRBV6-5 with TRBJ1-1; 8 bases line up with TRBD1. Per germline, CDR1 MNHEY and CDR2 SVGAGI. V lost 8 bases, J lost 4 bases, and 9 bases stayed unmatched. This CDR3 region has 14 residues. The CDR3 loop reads CASSGQGIITEAFF. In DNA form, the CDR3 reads TGTGCCAGCTCCGGACAGGGAATAATCACTGAAGCTTTCTTT.

DNA of the CDR3: TGCGCCAGCAGCTTGGATCAGCCTCTAACGGATACGCAGTATTTT. Protein: CASSLDQPLTDTQYF. V gene TRBV5-1 combines with J gene TRBJ2-3, with D hard to call. The CDR3 spans 15 residues. CDR1 and CDR2 (germline): SGHRS, YFSETQ. V gave up 0 bases and J gave up 6 bases, with 14 bases separating them. The full variable domain, its missing parts supplied by reference TRBV5-1 and TRBJ2-3, is KAGVTQTPRYLIKTRGQQVTLSCSPISGHRSVSWYQQTPGQGLQFLFEYFSETQRNKGNFPGRFSGRQFSNSRSEMNVSTLELGDSALYLCASSLDQPLTDTQYFGPGTRLTVL.

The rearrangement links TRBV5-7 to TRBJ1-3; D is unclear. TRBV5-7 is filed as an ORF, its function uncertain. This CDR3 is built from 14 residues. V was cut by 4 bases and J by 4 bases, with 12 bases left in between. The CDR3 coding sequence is TGTGCCAGCAGCCCACCGCGGTGGGGAAACACCATATATTTT. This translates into CASSPPRWGNTIYF.

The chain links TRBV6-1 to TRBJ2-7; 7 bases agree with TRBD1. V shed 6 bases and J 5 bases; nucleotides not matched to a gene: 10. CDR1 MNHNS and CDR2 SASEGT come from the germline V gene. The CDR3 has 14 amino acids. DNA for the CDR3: TGTGCCAGCAGACCGACAGGGTCAAAGGACGAGCAGTACTTC. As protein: CASRPTGSKDEQYF.

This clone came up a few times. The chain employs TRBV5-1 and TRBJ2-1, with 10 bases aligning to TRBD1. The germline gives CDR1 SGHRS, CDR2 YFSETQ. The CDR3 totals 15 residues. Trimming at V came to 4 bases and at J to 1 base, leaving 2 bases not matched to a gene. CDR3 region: CASSTDRGSYNEQFF. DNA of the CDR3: TGCGCCAGCAGCACGGACAGGGGGTCCTACAATGAGCAGTTCTTC.

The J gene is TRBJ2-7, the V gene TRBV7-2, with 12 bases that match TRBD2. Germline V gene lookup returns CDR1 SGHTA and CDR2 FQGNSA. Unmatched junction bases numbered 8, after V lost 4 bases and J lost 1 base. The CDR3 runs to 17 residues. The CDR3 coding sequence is TGTGCCAGCAGCTCCCGACTAGCGGGGGCAAGGTCCTACGAGCAGTACTTC. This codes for CASSSRLAGARSYEQYF.

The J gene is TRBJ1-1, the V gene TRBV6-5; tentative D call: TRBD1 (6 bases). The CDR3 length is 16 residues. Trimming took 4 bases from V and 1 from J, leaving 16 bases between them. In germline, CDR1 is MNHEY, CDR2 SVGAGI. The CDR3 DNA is TGTGCCAGCAGTTCGATGGGCGGCAGGGGGAACACTGAAGCTTTCTTT. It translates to CASSSMGGRGNTEAFF.

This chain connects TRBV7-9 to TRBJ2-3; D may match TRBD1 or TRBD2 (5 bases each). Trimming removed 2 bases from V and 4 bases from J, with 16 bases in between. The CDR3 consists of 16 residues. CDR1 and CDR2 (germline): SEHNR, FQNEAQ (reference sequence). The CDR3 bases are TGTGCCAGCAGCTTATGGGGCGGGCTAAAGGCAGATACGCAGTATTTT. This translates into CASSLWGGLKADTQYF.

This chain's CDR3 is CASSETGTGYHSGNTIYF. The CDR3 nucleotides read TGTGCCAGTAGTGAAACCGGGACAGGCTACCACTCTGGAAACACCATATATTTT. The J gene is TRBJ1-3, the V gene TRBV19; 8 nucleotides agree with TRBD1. This CDR3 spans 18 amino acids. Germline values: CDR1 LNHDA, CDR2 SQIVND (reference sequence). V lost 5 bases, J lost 0 bases, and 12 bases stayed unmatched.

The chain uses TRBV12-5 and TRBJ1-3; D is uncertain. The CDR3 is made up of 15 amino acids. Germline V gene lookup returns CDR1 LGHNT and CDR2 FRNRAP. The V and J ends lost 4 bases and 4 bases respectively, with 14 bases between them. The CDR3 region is CASGSAPAGGNTIYF. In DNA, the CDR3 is TGTGCTAGTGGTTCGGCGCCGGCGGGAGGAAACACCATATATTTT. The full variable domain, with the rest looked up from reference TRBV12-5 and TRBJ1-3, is DARVTQTPRHKVTEMGQEVTMRCQPILGHNTVFWYRQTMMQGLELLAYFRNRAPLDDSGMPKDRFSAEMPDATLATLKIQPSEPRDSAVYFCASGSAPAGGNTIYFGEGSWLTVV.

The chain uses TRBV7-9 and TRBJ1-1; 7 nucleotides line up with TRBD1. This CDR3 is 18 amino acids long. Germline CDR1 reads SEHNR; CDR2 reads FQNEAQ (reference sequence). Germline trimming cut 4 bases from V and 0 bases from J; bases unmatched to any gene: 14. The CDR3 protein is CASSSNRGLPKMNTEAFF. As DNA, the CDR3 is TGTGCCAGCAGCTCCAACAGGGGCCTCCCAAAAATGAACACTGAAGCTTTCTTT.

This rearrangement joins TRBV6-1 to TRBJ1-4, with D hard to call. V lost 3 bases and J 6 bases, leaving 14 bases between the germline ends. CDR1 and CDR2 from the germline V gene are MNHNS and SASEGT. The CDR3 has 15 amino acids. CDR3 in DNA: TGTGCCAGCAGTGAGACGGAAAGACTTTATGAAAAACTGTTTTTT. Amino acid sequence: CASSETERLYEKLFF.